This T cell receptor (beta chain) emerged from a study of spatial heterogeneity in lung cancer. Study-wide context: Tumor-region TCR transcript counts correlated strongly with a T cell module score from matched bulk RNA-seq.

Time point described: sample taken at primary tumor resection. The donors comprised approximately 75 untreated early-stage non-small cell lung cancer patients. Unsorted whole RNA samples from tumor, nontumor lung or frozen PBMC were sequenced. TCRdb independently ran MiXCR on the 5' RACE reads; one entry per CDR3 protein. The sample records some 10,000 distinct CDR3 sequences, around 6.3% being singletons. This clonotype showed up just a few times. Its specificity is unknown. The CDR3 sequence is 15 residues long. Germline CDR1 reads SEHNR; CDR2 reads FQNEAQ (reference sequence). V dropped 4 bases and J dropped 5; count of bases not matched to a gene: 8. Study-wide points: Mutation counts in tumors were tracked by counts of expanded intratumoral alpha and beta TCRs.

The J gene is TRBJ2-1, the V gene TRBV7-9; 7 nucleotides line up with TRBD1. This receptor was taken from a male donor with early-stage non-small cell lung cancer. Sequenced material: lung tumor tissue, taken at surgery. CDR3 bases: TGTGCCAGCAGCTCAGTCCAGGGGGATGACAATGAGCAGTTCTTC. Its protein product is CASSSVQGDDNEQFF.